Listed below are T cell receptor beta chains from one sample, sequenced in a study of tumour-infiltrating T cells in Burkitt lymphoma. Only in-frame clones appear in the TCRdb table, and some are missing; sequencing was by immunoSEQ multiplex PCR. The sample lists around 45,000 clones, about a third occurring once. Input material: tumor tissue. The receptors derive from a human donor with Burkitt lymphoma. The CDR3 runs from the conserved cysteine through the conserved F or W. D genes are given only for firm matches. Clone size, where shown, is once, few, many, or a class for clones that have expanded.

CDR3: CATRGVGDGYTF
DNA: TGTGCCACCCGGGGCGTTGGGGATGGCTACACCTTC
size: NA
V: TRBV7-9
J: TRBJ1-2
D: NA
length: 12

CDR3: CASSRDIEKLFF
DNA: TGTGCCAGCAGCCGGGACATCGAAAAACTGTTTTTT
size: few
V: TRBV7-9
J: TRBJ1-4
D: NA
length: 12

CDR3: CASSPRVGIQETQYF
DNA: TGTGCCAGCTCACCTCGGGTGGGGATCCAAGAGACCCAGTACTTC
size: NA
V: TRBV18
J: TRBJ2-5
D: NA
length: 15

CDR3: CASSQVLAGDYEQYF
DNA: TGTGCCAGCAGCCAAGTTCTAGCGGGGGACTACGAGCAGTACTTC
size: NA
V: TRBV4-2
J: TRBJ2-7
D: TRBD2
length: 15

CDR3: CASSVAQKNTEAFF
DNA: TGTGCCAGCAGCGTAGCCCAGAAGAACACTGAAGCTTTCTTT
size: NA
V: TRBV9
J: TRBJ1-1
D: NA
length: 14

CDR3: CASSSRNGQGGEKLFF
DNA: TGTGCCAGCAGCTCCCGCAACGGACAGGGCGGGGAAAAACTGTTTTTT
size: few
V: TRBV5-4
J: TRBJ1-4
D: TRBD1
length: 16

CDR3: CASSLGTSFGYTF
DNA: TGTGCCAGCAGTTTAGGGACATCCTTCGGCTACACCTTC
size: NA
V: TRBV27
J: TRBJ1-2
D: NA
length: 13

CDR3: CASRSRRSAFF
DNA: TGTGCCAGCAGATCTAGGAGATCGGCTTTCTTT
size: NA
V: TRBV27
J: TRBJ1-1
D: NA
length: 11

CDR3: CASGPGANVLTF
DNA: TGTGCCAGCGGCCCTGGGGCCAACGTCCTGACTTTC
size: few
V: TRBV6-5
J: TRBJ2-6
D: NA
length: 12

CDR3: CASSLGEGTGSSYNEQFF
DNA: TGTGCCAGCAGCCTCGGAGAAGGGACAGGGAGCTCCTACAATGAGCAGTTCTTC
size: NA
V: TRBV5-8
J: TRBJ2-1
D: TRBD1
length: 18